This T cell receptor (beta chain) is drawn from a study of blood T cells in healthy people across ages. Primed by a sample-barcoded 5' primer and a J-beta primer mix, a second PCR proceeded for roughly 7 to 11 cycles. TCRdb called the 5' RACE reads again in MiXCR, with one record for every CDR3 protein. The sample holds approximately 1.5 million distinct CDR3 sequences, approximately 32% seen once. This clonotype was observed a few times. The TCR originated in a woman between 25 and 40 years old in good health. Input material: blood.

For the CDR3, the DNA is TGCGCCAGCAGCCAAGGACTAGCGGGGATAAATGAGCAGTTCTTC. Amino acid sequence: CASSQGLAGINEQFF. The rearrangement uses TRBV4-1 and TRBJ2-1; the match to TRBD2 covers 11 bases. Trimming took 1 base from V and 7 from J; bases not matched to a gene: 3. The CDR3 extends over 15 amino acids. The germline V gene has CDR1 MGHRA and CDR2 YSYEKL.